The 26 T cell receptor beta chains below were found in one sample sequenced in a study of blood T cell repertoires in COVID-19. The assay was immunoSEQ multiplex PCR, and TCRdb's table has in-frame clones only and misses some. Of around 48,000 clones in the sample, roughly 86% are singletons; the top ten hold around a sixth. Sequences were obtained from peripheral blood. These receptors were obtained from a man in his sixties with active or convalescent COVID-19.

J is TRBJ1-5 and V is TRBV30; D is uncertain. The CDR3 sequence is 13 residues long. The V gene's germline CDR1 is GTSNPN and CDR2 SVGIG (reference sequence). The V and J ends lost 5 bases and 2 bases respectively, with 10 bases between them. CDR3 protein: CAWGRRGNQPQHF. CDR3 DNA: TGTGCCTGGGGACGGAGGGGCAATCAGCCCCAGCATTTT.

The genes are TRBV6-5 and TRBJ1-5, with D tentatively TRBD1 (6 bases). CDR3 size: 13 residues. V lost 6 bases and J lost 5, with 11 bases in between. CDR1 MNHEY and CDR2 SVGAGI come from the germline V gene. CDR3 residues: CASSVQGDQPQHF. Here the CDR3 DNA reads TGTGCCAGCAGCGTACAGGGTGATCAGCCCCAGCATTTT.

The rearrangement uses TRBV14 and TRBJ1-3; D might be TRBD1 (6 bases). The CDR3 length is 14 residues. In germline, CDR1 is SGHDN, CDR2 FVKESK. The V end was cut by 4 bases, the J end by 2 bases, with 9 bases between. The CDR3 loop reads CASSRTAAGNTIYF. CDR3 nucleotides: TGTGCCAGCAGCCGGACAGCCGCTGGAAACACCATATATTTT.

This chain connects TRBV27 to TRBJ2-2; TRBD1 agrees at 9 bases. Germline V gene data show CDR1 as MNHEY and CDR2 as SMNVEV (reference sequence). Germline trimming cut 5 bases from V and 10 bases from J; bases unmatched to any gene: 5. This CDR3 comprises 13 residues. The CDR3 nucleotides are TGTGCCAGCAGTAGGCCACAGGGGGCGGAGCTGTTTTTT. Its protein is CASSRPQGAELFF.

In DNA form, the CDR3 reads TGTGCCAGCAGCCCTCCTATCCGGGGGTCCACCGGGGAGCTGTTTTTT. Amino acid sequence: CASSPPIRGSTGELFF. This chain links TRBV5-4 with TRBJ2-2; D possibly corresponds to TRBD2 (6 bases). The germline CDR1 and CDR2 sequences are SGHNT and YYREEE (reference sequence). V lost 4 bases, J lost 4 bases, and 17 bases lay in between. This CDR3 spans 16 amino acids.

This clone was recorded a few times. The V gene is TRBV7-9, the J gene TRBJ2-2; 7 bases match TRBD1. Germline V gene sequence: CDR1 SEHNR, CDR2 FQNEAQ (reference sequence). This CDR3 is 16 amino acids long. V gave up 6 bases and J gave up 0 bases; unmatched junction bases: 7. The CDR3 spells CASRPRGLANTGELFF. CDR3 nucleotides: TGTGCCAGCAGGCCGAGGGGGCTCGCGAACACCGGGGAGCTGTTTTTT. The full variable domain, its missing parts supplied by reference TRBV7-9 and TRBJ2-2, is DTGVSQNPRHKITKRGQNVTFRCDPISEHNRLYWYRQTLGQGPEFLTYFQNEAQLEKSRLLSDRFSAERPKGSFSTLEIQRTEQGDSAMYLCASRPRGLANTGELFFGEGSRLTVL.

In nucleotides, the CDR3 is TGTGCCAGCTCACCTTTTCATGATGTAGGGACTTTCGGGGGCAATCAGCCCCAGCATTTT. Amino acid sequence: CASSPFHDVGTFGGNQPQHF. The chain couples TRBV18 to TRBJ1-5; weak D call: TRBD1 (5 bases). Germline V gene sequence: CDR1 KGHSH, CDR2 LQKENI. V dropped 3 bases and J dropped 2 bases, with 26 bases sitting between them. CDR3 size: 20 residues.

This chain connects TRBV10-3 to TRBJ2-3; possible D gene TRBD1, 5 bases. The length of the CDR3 is 14 residues. The germline V and J ends were trimmed by 6 bases and 2 bases, with 12 bases remaining between them. CDR1 and CDR2 (germline): ENHRY, SYGVKD. The CDR3 region is CAIRMGRDTDTQYF. CDR3 in DNA: TGTGCCATCAGAATGGGCAGGGACACAGATACGCAGTATTTT.

CDR3 loop: CASSNGLGAGQETQYF. The CDR3 DNA reads as TGTGCCAGCAGCAACGGTTTGGGGGCCGGACAAGAGACCCAGTACTTC. The chain carries TRBV7-8 and TRBJ2-5; tentatively, D is TRBD1 (6 bases). This CDR3 is 16 amino acids long. V lost 5 bases and J 2 bases, leaving 18 bases between the germline ends. From germline, CDR1 is SGHVS and CDR2 FQNEAQ. The full variable domain, completed using reference TRBV7-8 and TRBJ2-5, is GAGVSQSPRYKVAKRGQDVALRCDPISGHVSLFWYQQALGQGPEFLTYFQNEAQLDKSGLPSDRFFAERPEGSVSTLKIQRTQQEDSAVYLCASSNGLGAGQETQYFGPGTRLLVL.

The rearrangement links TRBV28 to TRBJ1-1; TRBD1 aligns across 8 bases. Germline CDR1 MDHEN, CDR2 SYDVKM. V lost 11 bases and J lost 3; bases outside the gene matches: 8. This CDR3 is built from 13 residues. This chain's CDR3 is CAVQGERDTEAFF. The CDR3 region has the DNA TGTGCCGTACAGGGGGAGAGGGACACTGAAGCTTTCTTT.

The rearrangement links TRBV12-3 or TRBV12-4 to TRBJ1-5; 9 bases align to TRBD1. The CDR3 extends over 13 amino acids. J gave up 11 bases and V 3 bases, and 5 bases lay outside the gene matches. As DNA, the CDR3 is TGTGCCAGCAGTTTCGTAGGGGACAGGGCCCAGCATTTT. It is translated as CASSFVGDRAQHF.

The chain employs TRBV5-1 and TRBJ2-5; TRBD1 might be the D (6 bases). In germline, CDR1 is SGHRS, CDR2 YFSETQ. The CDR3 is 14 residues long. V lost 3 bases to trimming and J lost 3 bases, with 12 bases between them. The CDR3 bases are TGCGCCAGCAGCTCGGACAGTGGAAAAGAGACCCAGTACTTC. It specifies CASSSDSGKETQYF.

The gene calls are TRBV30 and TRBJ2-7; the match to TRBD2 covers 7 bases. J was trimmed by 6 bases and V by 5 bases; bases with no gene match: 10. Germline V gene sequence: CDR1 GTSNPN, CDR2 SVGIG (reference sequence). The CDR3 contains 13 residues. CDR3: CAWSPGGGFEQYF. DNA for the CDR3: TGTGCCTGGTCCCCTGGGGGGGGGTTCGAGCAGTACTTC.

The J gene is TRBJ2-1, the V gene TRBV15; 9 nucleotides align to TRBD2. The CDR3 sequence is 13 residues long. The trim removed 5 bases at V and 8 bases at J, leaving 4 bases unmatched. The germline CDR1 and CDR2 sequences are LNHNV and YYDKDF (reference sequence). The CDR3 DNA reads TGTGCCACCAGCCAGCGGGGGGTTGATGAGCAGTTCTTC. Translated: CATSQRGVDEQFF.

V usage is TRBV28 and J usage is TRBJ1-5; D remains unclear. V was shortened by 4 bases and J by 5 bases, with 15 bases between the two germline ends. Germline CDR1 and CDR2: MDHEN and SYDVKM. CDR3 length: 15 amino acids. The CDR3 region has the DNA TGTGCCAGCAGTTCTAAGACGGGGTGGGATCAGCCCCAGCATTTT. This sequence encodes CASSSKTGWDQPQHF.

The V call is TRBV19, the J call TRBJ2-1; weak D call: TRBD2 (7 bases). Germline assignment: CDR1 LNHDA and CDR2 SQIVND (reference sequence). This CDR3 has 15 amino acids. The V gene lost 3 bases and the J gene lost 7 bases, with 16 bases spanning the gap. The DNA of the CDR3 is TGTGCCAGTAGTATTGATGCGGGGGCAAGGAATGAGCAGTTCTTC. This codes for CASSIDAGARNEQFF.

The chain couples TRBV9 to TRBJ1-4, with D hard to call. Trimming pared 3 bases from V and 3 bases from J, leaving 9 bases between. The CDR3 contains 14 residues. CDR1 and CDR2 (germline): SGDLS, YYNGEE. The CDR3 DNA is TGTGCCAGCAGCGGTAAAGCCGCTAATGAAAAACTGTTTTTT. Protein product: CASSGKAANEKLFF. Supplemented by reference TRBV9 and TRBJ1-4, the full variable domain reads DSGVTQTPKHLITATGQRVTLRCSPRSGDLSVYWYQQSLDQGLQFLIQYYNGEERAKGNILERFSAQQFPDLHSELNLSSLELGDSALYFCASSGKAANEKLFFGSGTQLSVL.

The gene calls are TRBV6-6 and TRBJ1-5; maybe TRBD1 (5 bases). Trimming took 2 bases from V and 7 from J, leaving 9 bases between them. Germline V lookup: CDR1 MNHNY, CDR2 SVGAGI (reference sequence). CDR3 length: 13 residues. The CDR3 here is CASSYARVQPQHF. The CDR3 nucleotides are TGTGCCAGCAGTTACGCCAGGGTCCAGCCCCAGCATTTT.

V and J are TRBV6-6 and TRBJ1-3, with D possibly being TRBD1 (5 bases). The CDR3 consists of 14 residues. Between the trimmed V and J ends, which lost 6 bases and 0 bases, there was a span of 9 bases. Germline values: CDR1 MNHNY, CDR2 SVGAGI (reference sequence). The CDR3 spells CASSRDSSGNTIYF. The CDR3, as DNA: TGTGCCAGCAGCAGAGACAGCTCTGGAAACACCATATATTTT.

This clone was recorded a few times. At one end, the junction sequence differs from germline, possibly due to a read error. J is TRBJ1-2 and V is TRBV11-2; 7 nucleotides align to TRBD1. Germline V gene data show CDR1 as SGHAT and CDR2 as FQNNGV. This CDR3 is built from 19 residues. The CDR3: CASSSPVATGRSTYPTLEF. The CDR3 DNA sequence: TGTGCCAGCAGCTCGCCAGTGGCGACAGGGCGCTCCACCTATCCTACCCTTGAGTTC. Complete variable domain (other parts from reference TRBV11-2 and TRBJ1-2): EAGVAQSPRYKIIEKRQSVAFWCNPISGHATLYWYQQILGQGPKLLIQFQNNGVVDDSQLPKDRFSAERLKGVDSTLKIQPAKLEDSAVYLCASSSPVATGRSTYPTLEFGSGTRLTVV.

This clone came up once. The chain has TRBV19 and TRBJ1-1; tentatively, D is TRBD1 (6 bases). Trimming shortened V by 5 bases and J by 5 bases, and 15 bases separated the two germline ends. CDR1 is LNHDA, CDR2 SQIVND, per germline (reference sequence). The CDR3 totals 14 residues. The CDR3 loop is CASSPTGTRTEAFF. For the CDR3, the DNA is TGTGCCAGTAGTCCTACAGGGACGCGGACTGAAGCTTTCTTT.

The V and J genes are TRBV6-5 and TRBJ1-1; no firm D call. This CDR3 is 11 amino acids long. Germline CDR1 reads MNHEY; CDR2 reads SVGAGI. V was pared by 8 bases and J by 1 base, with 5 bases between. The CDR3 sequence is CASEANTEAFF. In nucleotides, the CDR3 is TGTGCCAGCGAGGCGAACACTGAAGCTTTCTTT.

V usage is TRBV4-1 and J usage is TRBJ1-4; TRBD1 is a possible D gene (5 bases). Germline CDR1 is MGHRA and CDR2 is YSYEKL. V lost 1 base to trimming and J lost 2 bases, with 14 bases between them. The CDR3 is 17 amino acids. CDR3 nucleotide sequence: TGCGCCAGCAGCCAAGGCCCTTTAGGGGCGACTAATGAAAAACTGTTTTTT. Protein: CASSQGPLGATNEKLFF.

The chain employs TRBV7-3 and TRBJ2-5, with D possibly being TRBD2 (5 bases). V lost 4 bases to trimming and J lost 3 bases, with 12 bases between them. In germline, CDR1 is SGHTA, CDR2 FQGTGA. The length of the CDR3 is 14 residues. The DNA for the CDR3 is TGTGCCAGCAGCTCCGGTCCGAGGGAAGAGACCCAGTACTTC. It encodes CASSSGPREETQYF.

The chain joins TRBV10-2 to TRBJ2-1, with TRBD2 as a possible D gene (6 bases). V shed 5 bases and J shed 1 base, with 12 bases lying between them. Per the germline V gene, CDR1 is WSHSY and CDR2 is SAAADI. This CDR3 is built from 15 residues. CDR3 nucleotides: TGCGCCAGCAGTTACCTGGGAGGATCCTACAATGAGCAGTTCTTC. It encodes CASSYLGGSYNEQFF.

This rearrangement joins TRBV30 to TRBJ1-2, with D unclear. The V and J ends lost 8 bases and 5 bases respectively, with 12 bases between them. CDR1 and CDR2 from the germline V gene are GTSNPN and SVGIG (reference sequence). This CDR3 comprises 11 residues. The CDR3 region is CAGGVTYGYTF. The CDR3 bases are TGTGCCGGAGGTGTAACTTATGGCTACACCTTC.